The present T cell receptor (beta chain) was sequenced within a study of vaccination and CD4 T cells after COVID-19. On the study more broadly: Vaccination of participants consisted of two doses of either BNT162b2 or mRNA-1273 vaccine. The cells in question were stimulated using overlapping spike peptides derived from SARS-CoV-2, HCoV-NL63, HCoV-OC43 and HCoV-229E.

This clonotype was observed a few times. Its antigen is as yet unknown. The Oncomine TCR Beta short-read assay was applied to DNA of cultured CD4+ T cells. Each CDR3 protein is one row after TCRdb ran MiXCR on the PCR reads. This sample has approximately 20,000 distinct CDR3 sequences, with about two fifths found just once. The CDR3 is 16 residues long. Trimming removed 8 bases from V and 12 bases from J, with 26 bases in between. The germline gives CDR1 MNHEY, CDR2 SVGEGT. Regarding treatment: roughly 10-day PBMC culture with coronavirus spike peptide pools or control peptides (ViraFEST assay). Positive PCR dates covered March to December 2020, before US Alpha, Beta and Delta variants. The authors cultured more than 1.5 million PBMCs per well with roughly 9.8 IU/ml IL-2 and approximately 10 ug/ml peptide pools.

This receptor was identified in a human donor with COVID-19. Sequencing was done on a sample of cultured CD4+ T cells from blood. The chain joins TRBV6-2 or TRBV6-3 to TRBJ1-6; weak D call: TRBD1 (6 bases). Written as DNA, the CDR3 is TGTGCCAGCGAACCGCCGGGGGGACACTCAAGAGGACCCCTCCACTTT. As protein: CASEPPGGHSRGPLHF.